These T cell receptor beta chains were read from a single sample in a study of blood T cell repertoires in COVID-19. Sequencing used immunoSEQ multiplex PCR; TCRdb keeps in-frame clones, though not all of them. The profile shows 440,000 or so clones, about 89% of them singletons. Material for sequencing was peripheral blood. Receptors were obtained from a woman between 40 and 55 years old with COVID-19, enrolled during active disease. The CDR3 runs from the conserved cysteine through the conserved F or W. D genes are given only for firm matches. Clone size appears in some rows only: once, few, many, or a class for an expanded clone.

clone_size | j_call | cdr3_length | d_call | v_call | cdr3_nt | cdr3_aa
- | TRBJ2-5 | 14 | TRBD1 | TRBV24-1 | TGTGCCACCAGTGAACGGGACAGGGAAGAGACCCAGTACTTC | CATSERDREETQYF
- | TRBJ1-1 | 13 | - | TRBV29-1 | TGCAGCGTTGGGGGGGGATGGAGCACTGAAGCTTTCTTT | CSVGGGWSTEAFF
- | TRBJ2-2 | 18 | - | TRBV28 | TGTGCCAGCAGTTTATGGGCCTTTGGTTCGCAGGGCGCCGGGGAGCTGTTTTTT | CASSLWAFGSQGAGELFF
- | TRBJ1-4 | 16 | - | TRBV11-2 | TGTGCCAGCAGCTTAGCCCGCGGGGAGGGGGATGAAAAACTGTTTTTT | CASSLARGEGDEKLFF
- | TRBJ2-3 | 12 | - | TRBV3-1/TRBV3-2 | TGTGCCAGCAGCCACACCGGAGATACGCAGTATTTT | CASSHTGDTQYF
- | TRBJ1-6 | 17 | TRBD1 | TRBV7-2 | TGTGCCAGCAGCTCGTCCCGGGACAGGGGGGATAATTCACCCCTCCACTTT | CASSSSRDRGDNSPLHF
- | TRBJ1-5 | 15 | - | TRBV27 | TGTGCCAGCAGTCCGGGTGGGAGGGGTGGACAGCCCCAGCATTTT | CASSPGGRGGQPQHF
- | TRBJ1-5 | 13 | TRBD1 | TRBV30 | TGTGCCTGGAGTGTGACAGGGAGTCAGCCCCAGCATTTT | CAWSVTGSQPQHF
- | TRBJ1-1 | 15 | - | TRBV6-1 | TGTGCCAGCAGTGACAGCACAGTTCTAAATGATGAAGCTTTCTTT | CASSDSTVLNDEAFF
- | TRBJ1-2 | 16 | TRBD1 | TRBV2 | TGTGCCAGCAGTGAAAGCCGGACAGGGTTTTTCTATGGCTACACCTTC | CASSESRTGFFYGYTF
- | TRBJ1-5 | 16 | - | TRBV6-1 | TGTGCCAGCAGTGTGTCCCCAGGGTTACTGGATCAGCCCCAGCATTTT | CASSVSPGLLDQPQHF
- | TRBJ1-3 | 15 | - | TRBV28 | TGTGCCAGCAGAGACAGGCGGTTAGGTGGAAACACCATATATTTT | CASRDRRLGGNTIYF
- | TRBJ1-1 | 15 | - | TRBV27 | TGTGCCAGCAGTTATTCGAGACTCCCTGGTTGGGAAGCTTTCTTT | CASSYSRLPGWEAFF
- | TRBJ1-2 | 13 | TRBD1 | TRBV28 | TGTGCCAGCAGTCCCGGGACAGGGTATGGCTACACCTTC | CASSPGTGYGYTF
- | TRBJ1-2 | 16 | TRBD1 | TRBV6-2/TRBV6-3 | TGTGCCAGCAGTCGGACAGGGGCAACTGTACAGGATGGCTACACCTTC | CASSRTGATVQDGYTF
- | TRBJ2-7 | 17 | TRBD2 | TRBV5-6 | TGTGCCAGCAGCTTGGCGCGACTAGGAGCGGGGGCCTACGAGCAGTACTTC | CASSLARLGAGAYEQYF
- | TRBJ2-7 | 15 | - | TRBV9 | TGTGCCAGCAGCGCTTATGATAGCGGCTCCTACGAGCAGTACTTC | CASSAYDSGSYEQYF
- | TRBJ1-1 | 15 | TRBD1 | TRBV7-2 | TGTGCCAGCAGCAAAGCCGGGACAGTGAACACTGAAGCTTTCTTT | CASSKAGTVNTEAFF
- | TRBJ1-2 | 18 | TRBD1 | TRBV7-9 | TGTGCCAGCAGCTTAGATAGGGACAGCGCGGTGTACTACTATGGCTACACCTTC | CASSLDRDSAVYYYGYTF
once | TRBJ2-2 | 15 | - | TRBV9 | TGTGCCAGCAGCGTCACGCTAGGGAGCACCGGGGAGCTGTTTTTT | CASSVTLGSTGELFF
- | TRBJ2-1 | 16 | TRBD1 | TRBV5-6 | TGTGCCAGCAGCGACTCCGGGACAGGGGGCTACAATGAGCAGTTCTTC | CASSDSGTGGYNEQFF
- | TRBJ2-5 | 15 | - | TRBV4-3 | TGCGCCAGCAGCCCGTCGGGGGGCTCGGTAGAGACCCAGTACTTC | CASSPSGGSVETQYF
- | TRBJ2-3 | 12 | - | TRBV27 | TGTGCCAGCGGAAACATAGCGATTGCGCAGTATTTT | CASGNIAIAQYF
- | TRBJ2-5 | 12 | - | TRBV24-1 | TGTGCCACCAGCCGGGACGGGGGGACCCAGTACTTC | CATSRDGGTQYF
- | TRBJ2-1 | 16 | TRBD2 | TRBV5-1 | TGCGCCAGCAGCTCGACCCTAGCGGGGTCCTACAATGAGCAGTTCTTC | CASSSTLAGSYNEQFF
- | TRBJ1-5 | 18 | - | TRBV27 | TGTGCCAGCAGTTCCCGTCTCCCCGGCGGGGCCTACAATCAGCCCCAGCATTTT | CASSSRLPGGAYNQPQHF
- | TRBJ2-7 | 15 | TRBD2 | TRBV5-1 | TGCGCCAGCAGCTTGGCAGCGGGAGGGATATACGAGCAGTACTTC | CASSLAAGGIYEQYF
- | TRBJ1-1 | 16 | - | TRBV5-1 | TGCGCCAGCAGCTCCGGGGGGGGCTTCCTGAGCACTGAAGCTTTCTTT | CASSSGGGFLSTEAFF
- | TRBJ1-5 | 18 | TRBD1 | TRBV19 | TGTGCCAGTAGCCCTTCCCGACAGGGCGGGGTTAGCAATCAGCCCCAGCATTTT | CASSPSRQGGVSNQPQHF
- | TRBJ1-2 | 17 | TRBD1 | TRBV7-9 | TGTGCCAGCAGCTTAGCGTCTGGGACAGGGGGCGCGGAGGGCTACACCTTC | CASSLASGTGGAEGYTF
- | TRBJ2-1 | 13 | - | TRBV2 | TGTGCCAGCACCCGCGCTCCCTACAATGAGCAGTTCTTC | CASTRAPYNEQFF
- | TRBJ1-1 | 12 | - | TRBV28 | TGTGCCAGCAGCCTCGGAGATACTGAAGCTTTCTTT | CASSLGDTEAFF
- | TRBJ2-6 | 16 | - | TRBV3-1/TRBV3-2 | TGTGCCAGCAGCCAAAGAACAGGGACTGGGGCCAACGTCCTGACTTTC | CASSQRTGTGANVLTF
- | TRBJ1-5 | 13 | - | TRBV7-8 | TGTGCCAGCAGCTTCCGGGGGAATCAGCCCCAGCATTTT | CASSFRGNQPQHF
once | TRBJ2-1 | 16 | TRBD2 | TRBV5-1 | TGCGCCAGTACACAGGGCTCGACTAGCGGGAGTTATGAGCAGTTCTTC | CASTQGSTSGSYEQFF
- | TRBJ1-2 | 16 | TRBD1 | TRBV5-8 | TGTGCCAGCAGCAGGAAGGCAGGGGGCCGCTACTATGGCTACACCTTC | CASSRKAGGRYYGYTF
- | TRBJ1-5 | 12 | - | TRBV5-8 | TGTGCCAGCAGCCCAACAGGGTTGCCCCAGCATTTT | CASSPTGLPQHF
- | TRBJ2-1 | 11 | - | TRBV2 | TGTGCCAGCACAGTGTCGAATGAGCAGTTCTTC | CASTVSNEQFF
- | TRBJ1-4 | 14 | TRBD1 | TRBV7-9 | TGTGCCAGCAGCCGGACAGGGGATAATGAAAAACTGTTTTTT | CASSRTGDNEKLFF
once | TRBJ1-4 | 16 | TRBD1 | TRBV7-8 | TGTGCCAGCAGCTCGGCTTACAGGGGTCTAAGTGAAAAACTGTTTTTT | CASSSAYRGLSEKLFF
- | TRBJ1-5 | 12 | - | TRBV28 | TGTGCCAGCAGTTTTACTGATCAGCCCCAGCATTTT | CASSFTDQPQHF
- | TRBJ2-4 | 14 | TRBD2 | TRBV10-3 | TGTGCCATCAGTGCAGGACTAGCGAAGAACATTCAGTACTTC | CAISAGLAKNIQYF
- | TRBJ2-1 | 13 | TRBD1 | TRBV12-3/TRBV12-4 | TGTGCCAGCAGTGCCCGTACCGGGACAGGGATGCTCTTC | CASSARTGTGMLF
once | TRBJ1-4 | 18 | TRBD1 | TRBV29-1 | TGCAGCGCACAAACCCGGACAGGGAGCGTCGCAACTAATGAAAAACTGTTTTTT | CSAQTRTGSVATNEKLFF
- | TRBJ2-5 | 13 | - | TRBV5-1 | TGCGCCAGCAGCCGAGGGACTCCGGAGACCCAGTACTTC | CASSRGTPETQYF
- | TRBJ2-7 | 14 | - | TRBV9 | TGTGCCAGCAGCTTCCGGGACACCCCTTACGAGCAGTACTTC | CASSFRDTPYEQYF
- | TRBJ1-1 | 17 | TRBD1 | TRBV3-1/TRBV3-2 | TGTGCCAGCAGCCAGAGGGCCCCAGGGACAGGGGTCACTGAAGCTTTCTTT | CASSQRAPGTGVTEAFF
- | TRBJ2-5 | 15 | TRBD2 | TRBV6-2/TRBV6-3 | TGTGCCAGCAGTTACTCAGCGGGGAACCAAGAGACCCAGTACTTC | CASSYSAGNQETQYF
- | TRBJ1-6 | 15 | - | TRBV19 | TGTGCCAGTAGCGACCAGGGATCCGTCAATTCACCCCTCCACTTT | CASSDQGSVNSPLHF
- | TRBJ1-1 | 15 | - | TRBV7-3 | TGTGCCAGCAGCTTAGAGCAGGGCTTCTGGACTGAAGCTTTCTTT | CASSLEQGFWTEAFF
- | TRBJ1-6 | 15 | TRBD1 | TRBV7-9 | TGTGCCAGCAGCTTAGGACAGGGAGACAATTCACCCCTCCACTTT | CASSLGQGDNSPLHF
- | TRBJ1-1 | 13 | - | TRBV5-1 | TGCGCCAGCAAAGGGACACTGAACACTGAAGCTTTCTTT | CASKGTLNTEAFF
- | TRBJ2-3 | 15 | TRBD1 | TRBV11-3 | TGTGCCAGCAGCCTCGGGACAGGGGGAACAGATACGCAGTATTTT | CASSLGTGGTDTQYF